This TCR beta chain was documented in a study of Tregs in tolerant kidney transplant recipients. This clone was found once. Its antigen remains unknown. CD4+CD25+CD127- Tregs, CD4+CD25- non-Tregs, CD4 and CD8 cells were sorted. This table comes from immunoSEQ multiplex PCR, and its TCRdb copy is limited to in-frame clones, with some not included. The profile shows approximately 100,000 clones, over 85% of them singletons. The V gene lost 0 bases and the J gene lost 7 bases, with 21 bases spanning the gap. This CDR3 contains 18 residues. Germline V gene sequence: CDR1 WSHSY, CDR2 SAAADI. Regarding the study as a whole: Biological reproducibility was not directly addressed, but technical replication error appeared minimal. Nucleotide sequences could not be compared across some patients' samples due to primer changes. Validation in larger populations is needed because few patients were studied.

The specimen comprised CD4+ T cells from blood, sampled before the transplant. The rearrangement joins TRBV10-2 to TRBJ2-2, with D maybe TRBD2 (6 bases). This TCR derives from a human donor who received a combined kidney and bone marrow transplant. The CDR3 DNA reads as TGCGCCAGCAGTGAGTCGCGGGTGGGAGGCCCCTCCATCGGGGAGCTGTTTTTT. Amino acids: CASSESRVGGPSIGELFF.